The 27 T cell receptor beta chains listed next were all sequenced from one sample in a study of CD8 T cells in ankylosing spondylitis. A single record per CDR3 protein comes from TCRdb applying MiXCR to the 5' RACE reads. The top ten hold more than 6.5% of the sample, which has hundreds of thousands of distinct CDR3 sequences, about a quarter seen once. The sample taken for sequencing was blood, either unsorted or a sorted T cell fraction (not recorded which). These receptor sequences come from a male donor with ankylosing spondylitis or in good health (not recorded which).

In this sample, this clonotype turned up a few times. This sequence joins TRBV20-1 and TRBJ1-5; D call uncertain. Germline V lookup: CDR1 DFQATT, CDR2 SNEGSKA (reference sequence). CDR3 size: 15 residues. V was shortened by 5 bases and J by 1 base, with 15 bases between the two germline ends. CDR3 loop: CSAAGPGGSNQPQHF. CDR3 in DNA: TGCAGTGCTGCCGGGCCCGGAGGGAGCAATCAGCCCCAGCATTTT.

This clonotype was observed a handful of times. The chain recombines TRBV20-1 with TRBJ2-5; TRBD1 matches at 8 bases. CDR3 length equals 14 residues. The trim removed 8 bases at V and 5 bases at J, leaving 13 bases unmatched. Germline V gene data show CDR1 as DFQATT and CDR2 as SNEGSKA (reference sequence). CDR3 sequence (DNA): TGCAGTAACAGGGGGGACGAAATGGGGGAGACCCAGTACTTC. It yields the protein CSNRGDEMGETQYF.

The sample holds many counts of this clonotype. The J gene is TRBJ2-1, the V gene TRBV27, with D perhaps matching TRBD2 (6 bases). Trimming took 1 base from V and 0 from J, leaving 16 bases between them. Germline assignment: CDR1 MNHEY and CDR2 SMNVEV (reference sequence). CDR3 length: 18 residues. This CDR3 reads CASSLWWVSGTSYNEQFF. Written as DNA, the CDR3 is TGTGCCAGCAGTTTATGGTGGGTTAGCGGAACCTCCTACAATGAGCAGTTCTTC.

This sequence joins TRBV7-9 and TRBJ2-7, with TRBD2 identical over 8 bases. The length of the CDR3 is 13 residues. The V gene's germline CDR1 is SEHNR and CDR2 FQNEAQ (reference sequence). Trimming at V came to 7 bases and at J to 3 bases, leaving 5 bases not matched to a gene. Here the CDR3 DNA reads TGTGCCAGCATCCCTACTAGCGGCTACGAGCAGTACTTC. This codes for CASIPTSGYEQYF. The entire variable domain, with the rest obtained from reference TRBV7-9 and TRBJ2-7, is as follows: DTGVSQNPRHKITKRGQNVTFRCDPISEHNRLYWYRQTLGQGPEFLTYFQNEAQLEKSRLLSDRFSAERPKGSFSTLEIQRTEQGDSAMYLCASIPTSGYEQYFGPGTRLTVT.

This clonotype was picked up a small number of times. The chain links TRBV5-1 to TRBJ2-1, with TRBD2 identical over 8 bases. CDR3 size: 14 residues. V shed 2 bases and J 6 bases; nucleotides not matched to a gene: 4. The germline V gene has CDR1 SGHRS and CDR2 YFSETQ. The CDR3 spells CASSLAGAPNEQFF. CDR3 coding DNA: TGCGCCAGCAGCTTAGCGGGAGCCCCCAATGAGCAGTTCTTC.

This clonotype was picked up many times. This rearrangement joins TRBV6-2 or TRBV6-3 to TRBJ1-1; D is uncertain. Per the germline V gene, CDR1 is MNHEY and CDR2 is SVGEGT. This CDR3 has 15 amino acids. Trimming stripped 4 bases from V and 3 bases from J, with 15 bases between. CDR3 bases: TGTGCCAGCAGTTCAGGAGGAAAAGGAGACACTGAAGCTTTCTTT. It yields the protein CASSSGGKGDTEAFF.

This chain joins TRBV4-3 and TRBJ2-1; D gene uncertain. The germline gives CDR1 LGHNA, CDR2 YSLEER. V dropped 0 bases and J dropped 9 bases, with 9 bases sitting between them. The CDR3 length is 13 residues. The CDR3 region is CASSQDLVGEQFF. The CDR3 region has the DNA TGCGCCAGCAGCCAAGATTTGGTTGGTGAGCAGTTCTTC.

This clonotype was detected only a few times. The rearrangement joins TRBV28 to TRBJ2-1, with a weak D call TRBD2 (6 bases). CDR1 is MDHEN and CDR2 is SYDVKM in the germline V gene. Trimming stripped 4 bases from V and 2 bases from J, with 15 bases between. The length of the CDR3 is 16 residues. The CDR3, as DNA: TGTGCCAGCAGTTCCCCTCGGGCGGGAACCTACAATGAGCAGTTCTTC. Its protein product is CASSSPRAGTYNEQFF.

The rearrangement uses TRBV6-1 and TRBJ2-7, with no clear D. Between the trimmed V and J ends, which lost 2 bases and 4 bases, there was a span of 9 bases. Germline CDR1 is MNHNS and CDR2 is SASEGT. There are 13 residues in the CDR3. In DNA, the CDR3 is TGTGCCAGCAGTGAAACCCCCACTTACGAGCAGTACTTC. Protein: CASSETPTYEQYF.

This clonotype showed up just a few times. The chain joins TRBV18 to TRBJ1-4; the D is unclear. Deletions cut 3 bases from V and 0 bases from J, with 5 bases between. The CDR3 is 14 residues long. Per the germline V gene, CDR1 is KGHSH and CDR2 is LQKENI. CDR3 residues: CASSPMSTNEKLFF. CDR3 sequence (DNA): TGTGCCAGCTCACCGATGTCAACTAATGAAAAACTGTTTTTT.

This clonotype was detected many times. The J gene is TRBJ2-4, the V gene TRBV18; a possible D gene is TRBD1 (8 bases). Trimming pared 1 base from V and 7 bases from J, leaving 14 bases between. CDR3 length equals 15 residues. CDR1 is KGHSH and CDR2 is LQKENI in the germline V gene. The CDR3 reads CASSPLGQGGNIQYF. DNA for the CDR3: TGTGCCAGCTCACCACTAGGACAGGGAGGGAACATTCAGTACTTC.

This chain connects TRBV4-2 to TRBJ1-1; TRBD1 is a possible D gene (5 bases). The CDR3 has 15 amino acids. V gave up 0 bases and J gave up 0 bases, with 8 bases separating them. Looked up from germline, CDR1 is LGHNA and CDR2 is YNFKEQ. In nucleotides, the CDR3 is TGTGCCAGCAGCCAAGAGGGACGGATGAACACTGAAGCTTTCTTT. It encodes CASSQEGRMNTEAFF.

V is TRBV7-3 and J is TRBJ2-1; 7 bases agree with TRBD2. CDR1 is SGHTA and CDR2 is FQGTGA in the germline V gene. J lost 6 bases, V lost 3 bases, and 5 bases had no gene match. The CDR3 is 14 residues long. The CDR3 protein is CASSLSGAANEQFF. DNA of the CDR3: TGTGCCAGCAGCTTGAGCGGGGCAGCCAATGAGCAGTTCTTC.

The sample holds many counts of this clonotype. The chain has TRBV5-1 and TRBJ2-5; D gene uncertain. This CDR3 spans 16 amino acids. V dropped 0 bases and J dropped 2 bases, with 14 bases sitting between them. CDR1 is SGHRS, CDR2 YFSETQ, per germline. The CDR3 is CASSLGYVNQQETQYF. The CDR3 bases are TGCGCCAGCAGCTTGGGTTATGTAAACCAACAAGAGACCCAGTACTTC.

This clonotype has just a few counts. The chain couples TRBV20-1 to TRBJ1-4; 8 nucleotides align to TRBD1. Germline trimming cut 3 bases from V and 6 bases from J; bases unmatched to any gene: 3. CDR1 is DFQATT and CDR2 is SNEGSKA in the germline V gene (reference sequence). The CDR3 totals 13 residues. CDR3 bases: TGCAGTGCTAGTACAGGGGGGGATGAAAAACTGTTTTTT. It specifies CSASTGGDEKLFF.

The rearrangement uses TRBV10-1 and TRBJ2-1; no reliable D call. V was shortened by 0 bases and J by 15 bases, with 12 bases between the two germline ends. The CDR3 spans 12 residues. CDR1 is WNHNN and CDR2 is SYGVQD in the germline V gene (reference sequence). CDR3 sequence: CASSESSMNLFF. CDR3 nucleotide sequence: TGCGCCAGCAGTGAGTCGAGTATGAACCTGTTCTTC.

This clonotype was seen a single time. V is TRBV20-1 and J is TRBJ2-7; D may match TRBD1 or TRBD2 (5 bases each). The CDR3 totals 14 residues. Germline V gene lookup returns CDR1 DFQATT and CDR2 SNEGSKA (reference sequence). V gave up 6 bases and J gave up 6 bases, with 21 bases separating them. As DNA, the CDR3 is TGCAGTGCCCCCTTTGCAGCAGGGAGTGGCGAGCAGTACTTC. This sequence encodes CSAPFAAGSGEQYF.

The table lists this clonotype with many counts. The rearrangement uses TRBV9 and TRBJ2-2, with TRBD1 as a possible D gene (6 bases). Trimming shortened V by 4 bases and J by 4 bases, and 11 bases separated the two germline ends. Germline CDR1 reads SGDLS; CDR2 reads YYNGEE. CDR3 length: 14 residues. As DNA, the CDR3 is TGTGCCAGCAGCTCCTCACAGGGCACCGGGGAGCTGTTTTTT. Amino acids: CASSSSQGTGELFF.

This clonotype was observed many times. V and J are TRBV3-1 and TRBJ2-3, with D tentatively TRBD2 (6 bases). This CDR3 spans 15 amino acids. Germline values: CDR1 LGHDT, CDR2 YNNKEL (reference sequence). The ends were cut back, 1 base at V and 2 bases at J, with 10 bases in the middle. CDR3 in amino acids: CASSQGTIITDTQYF. CDR3 nucleotide sequence: TGTGCCAGCAGCCAAGGGACTATTATCACAGATACGCAGTATTTT.

In its sample, this clonotype was seen many times. J is TRBJ2-1 and V is TRBV12-3 or TRBV12-4, with 15 positions matching TRBD2. V shed 5 bases and J 9 bases; nucleotides not matched to a gene: 11. There are 17 residues in the CDR3. CDR3 sequence reads: CASSIAGTSGRLSEQFF. CDR3 in DNA: TGTGCCAGCAGTATTGCCGGGACTAGCGGGAGGTTGAGTGAGCAGTTCTTC.

The chain recombines TRBV9 with TRBJ1-2; a weak D match, TRBD1 (5 bases). V lost 2 bases and J lost 8, with 16 bases in between. The CDR3 spans 14 residues. Germline-derived CDR1 and CDR2 are SGDLS and YYNGEE. This chain's CDR3 is CASSVGGGELGYTF. CDR3 nucleotide sequence: TGTGCCAGCAGCGTCGGGGGGGGAGAGTTGGGCTACACCTTC.

At least ten counts were recorded for this clonotype. CDR3 amino acids: CASSVAGGSFDEQFF. In nucleotides, the CDR3 is TGTGCCAGCAGCGTAGCTGGCGGGAGTTTCGATGAGCAGTTCTTC. V is TRBV9 and J is TRBJ2-1; TRBD2 aligns across 7 bases. This CDR3 spans 15 amino acids. V lost 0 bases, J lost 8 bases, and 8 bases stayed unmatched. The germline V gene encodes CDR1 SGDLS and CDR2 YYNGEE.

The chain employs TRBV28 and TRBJ1-4; no clear D gene. Per the germline V gene, CDR1 is MDHEN and CDR2 is SYDVKM. Trimming pared 3 bases from V and 8 bases from J, leaving 10 bases between. This CDR3 comprises 13 residues. The CDR3 loop reads CASSFGPPEKLFF. The DNA of the CDR3 is TGTGCCAGCAGTTTCGGGCCTCCGGAAAAACTGTTTTTT.

In its sample, this clonotype was seen many times. V gene TRBV7-3 combines with J gene TRBJ2-2, with D uncertain. The germline CDR1 and CDR2 sequences are SGHTA and FQGTGA. The CDR3 is 14 residues long. With 6 bases removed from V and 6 bases from J, the gap between germline ends came to 14 bases. As DNA, the CDR3 is TGTGCCAGCAGTTCCGGAGTGCCCGCCGGGGAGCTGTTTTTT. This encodes CASSSGVPAGELFF.

This clonotype was detected only once. The junction shows a germline mismatch at one end, possibly a read error. The CDR3 DNA reads TGTGCCAGCAGCCAAGGGTCTAGCGGGAGTAAAGGGTTC. Encoded protein: CASSQGSSGSKGF. The chain carries TRBV3-1 and TRBJ2-1; 10 positions agree with TRBD2. CDR1 and CDR2 from the germline V gene are LGHDT and YNNKEL (reference sequence). This CDR3 comprises 13 residues.

This clonotype was seen at least ten times. The chain employs TRBV12-3 or TRBV12-4 and TRBJ2-7, with a weak D call TRBD2 (6 bases). V was trimmed by 4 bases and J by 2 bases, leaving 18 bases between them. This CDR3 contains 16 residues. CDR3 protein: CASSSQLRDFAYEQYF. The CDR3 coding sequence is TGTGCCAGCAGTTCCCAACTCCGGGACTTTGCCTACGAGCAGTACTTC.

Comment on this clonotype: A junction end diverges from the germline sequence, so it may reflect a read error. CDR3 amino acids: CSVGEFNRPQHF. The DNA for the CDR3 is TGCAGCGTTGGGGAATTCAATCGGCCCCAGCATTTT. V gene TRBV29-1 combines with J gene TRBJ1-5; D is undetermined. Germline V gene sequence: CDR1 SQVTM, CDR2 ANQGSEA. The CDR3 has 12 residues.